This TCR beta chain emerged from a study of cytomegalovirus exposure and HLA in healthy donors. There were likely unrecorded immune exposures, though donors were nominally healthy when sampled. This clone occurred a few times. Its specificity is unknown. Notes on the study in general: An apparent linkage of common viral pathogens to several of the most significant clusters emerged in a later analysis. Rare TCR sequences predominated, though certain public TCRs were found in many donors. As confirmed in vitro, a few CMV-associated chains were specific for CMV antigens.

Trimming took off 0 bases at V and 1 base at J, with 13 bases between the two ends. The CDR3 is 16 residues long. Looked up from germline, CDR1 is SGHRS and CDR2 is YFSETQ. Both 60 Vbeta primers and 13 Jbeta primers went into the PCR. The repertoire was sequenced with immunoSEQ multiplex PCR; TCRdb's copy has only in-frame clones and lacks some. Among approximately 110,000 clones listed, roughly 80% were seen once. Material for sequencing was PBMCs. The V call is TRBV5-1, the J call TRBJ1-1; D is unclear. The receptor comes from a man between 25 and 39 years old in good health and CMV-seropositive. The CDR3 bases are TGCGCCAGCAGCTTGGCGCTAGGATTGGGGAACACTGAAGCTTTCTTT. Translating gives CASSLALGLGNTEAFF.